This T cell receptor beta chain was retrieved from a study of T cells in Graves' hyperthyroidism and ophthalmopathy. This CDR3 comprises 14 residues. The germline CDR1 and CDR2 sequences are SNHLY and FYNNEI. The V gene lost 3 bases and the J gene lost 4 bases, with 10 bases spanning the gap. RNA transcripts yielded amplified TCR beta CDR3 regions. When the TCR CDR3 underwent first-round RT-PCR, the HTBI primer set was used. TCRdb recomputed calls from the multiplex PCR reads with MiXCR, one row per CDR3 protein. The sample has 350,000 to 400,000 distinct CDR3 sequences, roughly 20% seen once. In its sample, this clonotype was seen a few times. Its antigen remains unidentified. Study findings and constraints: A model built on 13 V-J features separated ophthalmopathy from stable hyperthyroidism. Blood also showed most of the thyroid clonotypes that were expanded above 0.001.

The TCR originated in a man aged 18-30 years with Graves' ophthalmopathy. The material sequenced was blood. This chain uses TRBV2 with TRBJ1-5; D is unclear. The CDR3 here is CASSDVSQNQPQHF. Written as DNA, the CDR3 is TGTGCCAGCAGTGACGTCAGCCAGAATCAGCCCCAGCATTTT. Based on the CDR3 plus reference TRBV2 and TRBJ1-5, the full variable domain is EPEVTQTPSHQVTQMGQEVILRCVPISNHLYFYWYRQILGQKVEFLVSFYNNEISEKSEIFDDQFSVERPDGSNFTLKIRSTKLEDSAMYFCASSDVSQNQPQHFGDGTRLSIL.